This TCR beta chain stems from a study of neoadjuvant nivolumab and ipilimumab in lung cancer (dated by TCRdb to 2018 to 2020). Looking at the study overall: Nivolumab was administered intravenously at 3 mg/kg on days 1, 15 and 29, and in the combination arm ipilimumab 1 mg/kg was added on day 1 only. For each study arm, the primary endpoint of the trial was the rate of major pathologic response (MPR) in the intention-to-treat population. In the trial, nearly 45 patients with operable NSCLC were treated, of whom approximately 23 were randomized to nivolumab monotherapy and 21 to nivolumab plus ipilimumab. TCR repertoires were compared between pretherapy (baseline) peripheral blood and tumors resected at surgery after neoadjuvant immune checkpoint blockade. Seven patients had matched pretherapy and resected tumor pairs analyzed, with four treated with nivolumab and three with nivolumab plus ipilimumab. Overall results and qualifications from the work: TCR richness in pretherapy blood showed a positive correlation with richness in tumors resected after neoadjuvant therapy (Spearman R of about 0.84). Compared with tumor-adjacent uninvolved lung, resected tumors had greater TCR richness and clonality, and increases showed up in more of the dual-therapy-treated tumors. A small number of samples was subjected to TCR sequencing. There was no significant correlation between TCR clonality and pathologic tumor regression, and just a single major-pathologic-response sample was available for the clonality-regression analysis. From pretherapy to surgery, increases in tumor T-cell richness and clonality were observed in three of three dual-therapy tumors but in only two of four nivolumab-treated tumors.

Library preparation employed the immunoSEQ multiplex PCR assay. The published analysis was carried out like this. Repertoires were summarized in terms of richness and clonality, and significantly expanded and contracted clones between pre- and post-therapy samples were identified. In its TCRdb copy, this immuneACCESS table keeps in-frame sequences only and misses some clones. Where compared with another copy, unresolved V genes explain less than half of these, and the others have no known cause. The DNA gave D and trimming, while V, J and clone size come from that table. The sample table contains tens of thousands of clones; only one count was recorded for approximately 80% of them. The ten largest clonotypes hold approximately 6.6% of the sample. Deletion took 6 bases off V and 3 bases off J, with a span of 9 bases between the germline ends. Reading from cysteine to phenylalanine, the CDR3 counts 12 amino acids. Only CDR3 DNA is held: 36 bases, read in frame from base 1. The germline V gene (reference sequence) gives CDR1 as SGHKS and CDR2 as YYEKEE.

To note about this clone: Which antigen it targets is not known. Qualities for individual bases were not recorded, and no much larger clone is one base off.

This specimen's time point label, interpreted: pretherapy, before neoadjuvant immune checkpoint inhibitors. Samples came from the phase 2 randomized NEOSTAR trial, which tested neoadjuvant nivolumab or nivolumab plus ipilimumab followed by surgery in operable NSCLC. The starting material was peripheral blood, obtained before neoadjuvant nivolumab, alone or with ipilimumab. Recombination linked TRBV5-5 to TRBJ1-2; the D gene is not confidently resolved. The clonotype originates from an adult with non-small cell lung cancer. The DNA sequence reads TGTGCCAGCACCCTTACTTACTATGGCTACACCTTC. It translates to CASTLTYYGYTF.